Each of the 32 T cell receptor beta chains below was sequenced from the same sample in a study of spatial heterogeneity in lung cancer. MiXCR was run by TCRdb on the 5' RACE reads, yielding one entry per CDR3 protein. Here the sample spans around 40,000 distinct CDR3 sequences, approximately 5.2% being singletons. Time point meaning: sample taken at primary tumor resection. The sequenced material consisted of unsorted whole RNA from tumor, nontumor lung or frozen PBMC. The sequencing here drew on PBMCs, taken at surgery. The receptors stem from a female donor with early-stage non-small cell lung cancer.

At least ten counts were recorded for this clonotype. V is TRBV4-1 and J is TRBJ2-5, with 10 positions matching TRBD2. The CDR3 runs 15 residues. The J segment lost 4 bases and the V segment lost 1 base, leaving 3 bases of the junction unmatched. The germline V gene encodes CDR1 MGHRA and CDR2 YSYEKL. CDR3 sequence (DNA): TGCGCCAGCAGCCAAGTGGGACTAGCGCGAGAGACCCAGTACTTC. Translated: CASSQVGLARETQYF.

This clonotype was picked up many times. The chain links TRBV6-1 to TRBJ2-4; possible D gene TRBD1, 6 bases. This CDR3 has 15 residues. Looked up from germline, CDR1 is MNHNS and CDR2 is SASEGT. V lost 1 base, J lost 8 bases, and 15 bases lay in between. Written as DNA, the CDR3 is TGTGCCAGCAGTGAAGGAAGGGGGTCGGCGCACATTCAGTACTTC. As protein: CASSEGRGSAHIQYF.

This clonotype was seen at least ten times. This chain joins TRBV9 and TRBJ2-3; D is undetermined. The V and J ends lost 1 base and 3 bases respectively, with 6 bases between them. CDR1 SGDLS and CDR2 YYNGEE come from the germline V gene. The CDR3 consists of 13 residues. CDR3 coding DNA: TGTGCCAGCAGCGTAACGAATACAGATACGCAGTATTTT. Encoded protein: CASSVTNTDTQYF.

This clonotype was detected ten times or more. The gene calls are TRBV5-1 and TRBJ1-6; D is ambiguous. Germline V gene data show CDR1 as SGHRS and CDR2 as YFSETQ. CDR3 size: 14 residues. Trimming left V 4 bases short and J 4 bases short, with 9 bases between. CDR3 nucleotides: TGCGCCAGCAGCCTAGGGCTTTATAATTCACCCCTCCACTTT. Protein: CASSLGLYNSPLHF. The full variable domain, completed using reference TRBV5-1 and TRBJ1-6, is KAGVTQTPRYLIKTRGQQVTLSCSPISGHRSVSWYQQTPGQGLQFLFEYFSETQRNKGNFPGRFSGRQFSNSRSEMNVSTLELGDSALYLCASSLGLYNSPLHFGNGTRLTVT.

This clonotype was recorded at least ten times. The V call is TRBV28, the J call TRBJ2-2; 7 positions match TRBD1. After removal of 6 bases from V and 4 bases from J, the junction contained 5 bases not matched to a gene. The germline CDR1 and CDR2 sequences are MDHEN and SYDVKM. The CDR3 is 14 residues long. CDR3 amino acids: CASRPTGVTGELFF. The DNA for the CDR3 is TGTGCCAGCAGGCCAACAGGGGTCACCGGGGAGCTGTTTTTT.

This clonotype was seen at least ten times. V gene TRBV4-3 combines with J gene TRBJ2-5, with 7 bases fitting TRBD1. Looked up from germline, CDR1 is LGHNA and CDR2 is YSLEER. Trimming took 2 bases from V and 3 from J; bases not matched to a gene: 6. CDR3 length equals 15 residues. The CDR3 region has the DNA TGCGCCAGCAGCCAAACCGGGACAGTTGAAGAGACCCAGTACTTC. Its protein is CASSQTGTVEETQYF.

The sample holds a few counts of this clonotype. This chain links TRBV12-3 or TRBV12-4 with TRBJ2-2; 12 bases are a match to TRBD2. V shed 6 bases and J 4 bases; nucleotides not matched to a gene: 6. This CDR3 is 16 amino acids long. CDR3 in DNA: TGTGCCAGCAGGCGACTAGCGGGGGCCCTCACCGGGGAGCTGTTTTTT. It codes for CASRRLAGALTGELFF.

This clonotype was counted at least ten times. The genes are TRBV19 and TRBJ2-2; possible D gene TRBD1, 5 bases. V was cut by 3 bases and J by 5 bases, with 13 bases left in between. Germline V CDR1 and CDR2: LNHDA, SQIVND (reference sequence). The CDR3 length is 15 residues. DNA for the CDR3: TGTGCCAGTAGTATCTTTGGGGCAGCAACCGGGGAGCTGTTTTTT. This codes for CASSIFGAATGELFF.

This clonotype was detected many times. The chain links TRBV7-2 to TRBJ2-7; tentatively, D is TRBD1 or TRBD2 (7 bases each). V lost 8 bases and J lost 2, with 19 bases in between. CDR1 and CDR2 (germline): SGHTA, FQGNSA. CDR3 length: 15 residues. The CDR3: CASAHTTGRAYEQYF. Written as DNA, the CDR3 is TGTGCCAGCGCTCATACGACAGGGAGGGCCTACGAGCAGTACTTC.

In this sample, this clonotype turned up many times. The chain joins TRBV5-1 to TRBJ2-5; D gene ambiguous. This CDR3 comprises 12 residues. CDR1 and CDR2 (germline): SGHRS, YFSETQ. V was pared by 0 bases and J by 3 bases, with 3 bases between. The CDR3 reads CASSLEEETQYF. DNA of the CDR3: TGCGCCAGCAGCTTGGAAGAAGAGACCCAGTACTTC.

This clonotype was observed at least ten times. This sequence joins TRBV29-1 and TRBJ1-1; D unresolved. Per the germline V gene, CDR1 is SQVTM and CDR2 is ANQGSEA. This CDR3 region has 12 residues. The V gene lost 7 bases and the J gene lost 14 bases, with 23 bases spanning the gap. In DNA, the CDR3 is TGCAGCGCCACTAAGGACGGATCGGGAGTGTTCTTT. Translating gives CSATKDGSGVFF. The variable domain in full, completed from reference TRBV29-1 and TRBJ1-1, reads SAVISQKPSRDICQRGTSLTIQCQVDSQVTMMFWYRQQPGQSLTLIATANQGSEATYESGFVIDKFPISRPNLTFSTLTVSNMSPEDSSIYLCSATKDGSGVFFGQGTRLTVV.

The chain carries TRBV4-1 and TRBJ1-3; D gene ambiguous. The V end was cut by 0 bases, the J end by 3 bases, with 15 bases between. This CDR3 is built from 17 residues. Germline V CDR1 and CDR2: MGHRA, YSYEKL. The chain's CDR3 is CASSQERTGMSGNTIYF. CDR3 DNA sequence: TGCGCCAGCAGCCAAGAGAGGACCGGGATGAGTGGAAACACCATATATTTT.

This clonotype has ten or more counts. The chain has TRBV6-5 and TRBJ2-1; unclear D gene. CDR1 and CDR2 from the germline V gene are MNHEY and SVGAGI. The CDR3 is 15 residues long. Trimming left V 6 bases short and J 0 bases short, with 12 bases between. Here the CDR3 reads CASSPLSRSYNEQFF. The CDR3 region has the DNA TGTGCCAGCAGCCCGCTCTCCCGCTCCTACAATGAGCAGTTCTTC.

Ten or more counts support this clonotype. The J gene is TRBJ2-7, the V gene TRBV3-1; no clear D. Germline V gene sequence: CDR1 LGHDT, CDR2 YNNKEL (reference sequence). The V end lost 1 base, the J end lost 4 bases, and 5 bases lay between the germline ends. The CDR3 totals 12 residues. CDR3: CASSQGWYEQYF. Written as DNA, the CDR3 is TGTGCCAGCAGCCAAGGCTGGTACGAGCAGTACTTC.

The table lists this clonotype with many counts. At one end, the junction sequence differs from germline, possibly due to a read error. The V call is TRBV20-1, the J call TRBJ2-5; 9 nucleotides align to TRBD2. The CDR3 runs to 14 residues. CDR1 and CDR2 (germline): DFQATT, SNEGSKA (reference sequence). The CDR3 loop is CSARAALAGETQYF. The CDR3 DNA reads as TGCAGTGCCAGAGCCGCACTAGCGGGTGAGACCCAGTACTTC.

This clonotype was counted at least ten times. The chain couples TRBV20-1 to TRBJ1-2; the match to TRBD1 covers 9 bases. The length of the CDR3 is 14 residues. V was pared by 4 bases and J by 6 bases, with 9 bases of the junction left unmatched. Germline V gives CDR1 DFQATT, CDR2 SNEGSKA (reference sequence). DNA of the CDR3: TGCAGTGCTACCGGGACAGGGAGGAGCGATGGCTACACCTTC. It specifies CSATGTGRSDGYTF.

V is TRBV20-1 and J is TRBJ2-7; TRBD2 might be the D (5 bases). This CDR3 is 15 amino acids long. CDR1 is DFQATT, CDR2 SNEGSKA, per germline (reference sequence). V was shortened by 0 bases and J by 1 base, with 13 bases between the two germline ends. The CDR3 spells CSARDPADLSYEQYF. Here the CDR3 DNA reads TGCAGTGCTAGAGATCCAGCGGACCTTTCCTACGAGCAGTACTTC.

The table lists this clonotype with many counts. This rearrangement joins TRBV20-1 to TRBJ1-5; 9 nucleotides agree with TRBD1. The CDR3 is 17 residues long. Germline V gives CDR1 DFQATT, CDR2 SNEGSKA (reference sequence). J lost 2 bases, V lost 2 bases, and 10 bases had no gene match. CDR3 sequence: CSARPMTGGQGNQPQHF. The CDR3 DNA sequence: TGCAGTGCTAGACCAATGACAGGGGGACAAGGCAATCAGCCCCAGCATTTT.

This clonotype was observed a single time. This chain joins TRBV11-2 and TRBJ2-6; D call uncertain. In germline, CDR1 is SGHAT, CDR2 FQNNGV. This CDR3 has 13 amino acids. Trimming took off 8 bases at V and 5 bases at J, with 10 bases between the two ends. DNA of the CDR3: TGTGCCAGCGGAACGGTATGGGCCAACGTCCTGACTTTC. Protein: CASGTVWANVLTF.

This clonotype showed up many times. The chain uses TRBV12-5 and TRBJ1-2; D remains unclear. Germline V gives CDR1 LGHNT, CDR2 FRNRAP. Trimming took off 2 bases at V and 7 bases at J, with 8 bases between the two ends. CDR3 size: 12 residues. CDR3 region: CASGLNSLGYTF. CDR3 DNA sequence: TGTGCTAGTGGTTTGAACTCCCTTGGCTACACCTTC.

This clonotype was counted once. One base away lies a much larger clone, so this may be a sequencing read error. The chain employs TRBV3-1 and TRBJ2-2; D unclear. Germline loops: CDR1 LGHDT, CDR2 YNNKEL (reference sequence). Trimming removed 2 bases at V and 10 bases at J, with 11 bases between. The CDR3 is 13 residues long. The chain's CDR3 is CASSQLWSEELFF. CDR3 DNA sequence: TGTGCCAGCAGCCAATTGTGGTCCGAGGAGCTGTTTTTT.

A few counts support this clonotype. This sequence joins TRBV15 and TRBJ1-3; no definite D call. This CDR3 comprises 16 residues. V was shortened by 0 bases and J by 0 bases, with 9 bases between the two germline ends. Germline-derived CDR1 and CDR2 are LNHNV and YYDKDF (reference sequence). CDR3 region: CATSRDWASSGNTIYF. For the CDR3, the DNA is TGTGCCACCAGCAGAGATTGGGCAAGCTCTGGAAACACCATATATTTT.

This clonotype was counted many times. The chain combines TRBV6-5 with TRBJ2-7; D is possibly TRBD1 (6 bases). This CDR3 contains 14 residues. Trimming took off 2 bases at V and 3 bases at J, with 11 bases between the two ends. CDR1 and CDR2 (germline): MNHEY, SVGAGI. The CDR3 sequence is CASSYGRGDYEQYF. CDR3 coding DNA: TGTGCCAGCAGTTACGGCAGGGGAGACTACGAGCAGTACTTC.

This rearrangement joins TRBV11-2 to TRBJ2-7, with D possibly being TRBD1 (6 bases). The CDR3 spans 16 residues. Trimming cost V 4 bases and J 3 bases, with 19 bases left between them. Germline loops: CDR1 SGHAT, CDR2 FQNNGV. The CDR3 bases are TGTGCCAGCAGCTCGAACAGGGCGCAGCCCGACTACGAGCAGTACTTC. Translation gives CASSSNRAQPDYEQYF. Drawing the rest from reference TRBV11-2 and TRBJ2-7, the complete variable domain is EAGVAQSPRYKIIEKRQSVAFWCNPISGHATLYWYQQILGQGPKLLIQFQNNGVVDDSQLPKDRFSAERLKGVDSTLKIQPAKLEDSAVYLCASSSNRAQPDYEQYFGPGTRLTVT.

This clonotype was seen a handful of times. This chain links TRBV11-2 with TRBJ2-7, with 7 bases fitting TRBD1. In germline, CDR1 is SGHAT, CDR2 FQNNGV. This CDR3 comprises 14 residues. V shed 5 bases, J shed 2 bases, and the junction held 6 bases outside the gene matches. In DNA form, the CDR3 reads TGTGCCAGCAGCATTGGGGACAGTGCCTACGAGCAGTACTTC. As protein: CASSIGDSAYEQYF.

Sample share makes this clonotype medium-sized (0.01 to 0.1%). The chain recombines TRBV29-1 with TRBJ1-2; 7 nucleotides match TRBD1. This CDR3 has 14 residues. The germline V gene has CDR1 SQVTM and CDR2 ANQGSEA. Losses at the gene ends were 3 bases for V and 7 bases for J; bases not matched to a gene: 11. The CDR3 loop reads CSVEPAGGVGGYTF. As DNA, the CDR3 is TGCAGCGTTGAGCCCGCAGGGGGAGTTGGTGGCTACACCTTC.

This clonotype was observed a handful of times. The gene calls are TRBV5-1 and TRBJ1-6; no clear D. The CDR3 contains 13 residues. Trimming removed 9 bases at V and 7 bases at J, with 14 bases between. Germline lookup yields CDR1 SGHRS and CDR2 YFSETQ. In nucleotides, the CDR3 is TGCGCCACCCGGGAACAGCGCAATTCACCCCTCCACTTT. This encodes CATREQRNSPLHF.

This clonotype was seen a few times. This chain uses TRBV4-1 with TRBJ2-1; D tentatively fits TRBD1 or TRBD2 (5 bases each). There are 16 residues in the CDR3. Germline lookup yields CDR1 MGHRA and CDR2 YSYEKL. Trimming cost V 4 bases and J 4 bases, with 17 bases left between them. The CDR3 bases are TGCGCCAGCAGCCTCTCAACGGGGCCGGGATACAATGAGCAGTTCTTC. Protein: CASSLSTGPGYNEQFF.

This clonotype has a count of ten or more. The chain carries TRBV6-5 and TRBJ1-2, with D perhaps TRBD1 (5 bases). CDR1 is MNHEY, CDR2 SVGAGI, per germline. The CDR3 runs 13 residues. The ends were cut back, 0 bases at V and 7 bases at J, with 9 bases in the middle. The DNA of the CDR3 is TGTGCCAGCAGTTACTCTAGTCAGGGTGGCTACACCTTC. It is translated as CASSYSSQGGYTF.

In its sample, this clonotype was seen many times. The V call is TRBV4-3, the J call TRBJ2-3; 12 bases agree with TRBD2. The CDR3 is 17 residues long. The trim removed 0 bases at V and 3 bases at J, leaving 4 bases unmatched. The germline V gene encodes CDR1 LGHNA and CDR2 YSLEER. CDR3 DNA sequence: TGCGCCAGCAGCCAAGATTCCCTAGCGGGGGGGACAGATACGCAGTATTTT. Amino acid sequence: CASSQDSLAGGTDTQYF.

This clonotype was recorded at least ten times. The V and J genes are TRBV5-4 and TRBJ2-2; D may be TRBD1 or TRBD2 (7 bases each). Germline CDR1 SGHNT, CDR2 YYREEE (reference sequence). CDR3 length equals 17 residues. Deletions cut 3 bases from V and 5 bases from J, with 20 bases between. The CDR3 loop is CASSWGRGGGRTGELFF. The CDR3 nucleotides read TGTGCCAGCAGCTGGGGCCGGGGAGGGGGCAGGACCGGGGAGCTGTTTTTT. The variable domain in full, completed from reference TRBV5-4 and TRBJ2-2, reads ETGVTQSPTHLIKTRGQQVTLRCSSQSGHNTVSWYQQALGQGPQFIFQYYREEENGRGNFPPRFSGLQFPNYSSELNVNALELDDSALYLCASSWGRGGGRTGELFFGEGSRLTVL.

This clonotype appeared a few times. This rearrangement joins TRBV6-5 to TRBJ2-7, with 14 bases lining up with TRBD2. The trim removed 6 bases at V and 2 bases at J, leaving 3 bases unmatched. Looked up from germline, CDR1 is MNHEY and CDR2 is SVGAGI. The CDR3 contains 15 residues. CDR3 in amino acids: CASSRTSGGTYEQYF. CDR3 DNA: TGTGCCAGCAGCCGGACTAGCGGGGGGACCTACGAGCAGTACTTC.